The 17 T cell receptor beta chains in this list originate from one sample, sequenced in a study of PD-L1 blockade in urothelial cancer (TCRdb year 2017). The intended sense of this specimen's time point label: pretreatment peripheral blood. The library came from the immunoSEQ multiplex PCR assay. TCRdb took over this immuneACCESS table, retaining in-frame rearrangements with V and J assigned. Such tables are incomplete; in checked studies, under half of the missing clones stem from an unresolved V gene, and the remainder is unexplained. This sample gives tens of thousands of clones in total; 90% of them show up just once. 1.5% to 2% of the sample is held by the ten biggest clonotypes. The source was PBMCs, collected around atezolizumab (anti-PD-L1) treatment. Every receptor here comes from a man between 60 and 70 years old with urothelial cancer.

DNA of the CDR3: TGTGCCAGCAGCGTTTTAGGGACAGGGGTGGGAGATACGCAGTATTTT. Translating gives CASSVLGTGVGDTQYF. The chain combines TRBV7-2 with TRBJ2-3; 10 bases map to TRBD1. Trimming took 5 bases from V and 5 from J; bases not matched to a gene: 10. CDR3 length equals 16 residues. Germline V gene data show CDR1 as SGHTA and CDR2 as FQGNSA.

The rearrangement uses TRBV7-2 and TRBJ1-6; possibly TRBD1 for D (6 bases). The CDR3 consists of 14 residues. Germline loops: CDR1 SGHTA, CDR2 FQGNSA. V was trimmed by 5 bases and J by 9 bases, leaving 14 bases between them. CDR3: CASSLTGSSSPLHF. DNA of the CDR3: TGTGCCAGCAGCCTTACAGGGTCATCTTCACCCCTCCACTTT.

The rearrangement joins TRBV28 to TRBJ2-7, with TRBD2 as a possible D gene (5 bases). Germline-derived CDR1 and CDR2 are MDHEN and SYDVKM. CDR3 length equals 13 residues. V was clipped by 1 base and J by 6 bases, with 10 bases between them. The CDR3 loop reads CASSLYEGIEQYF. The DNA for the CDR3 is TGTGCCAGCAGTTTATACGAGGGCATCGAGCAGTACTTC.

The genes are TRBV19 and TRBJ2-6; the D is unclear. Trimming removed 2 bases at V and 0 bases at J, with 8 bases between. The CDR3 is 16 residues long. CDR1 and CDR2 (germline): LNHDA, SQIVND (reference sequence). The CDR3 DNA reads as TGTGCCAGTAGTATATTGTGGGCCTCTGGGGCCAACGTCCTGACTTTC. Translating gives CASSILWASGANVLTF.

This clone was seen a few times. The chain is built from TRBV10-3 and TRBJ2-1; 7 nucleotides line up with TRBD2. Trimming took 4 bases from V and 6 from J; bases not matched to a gene: 12. This CDR3 spans 16 amino acids. In germline, CDR1 is ENHRY, CDR2 SYGVKD. The CDR3 protein is CAISGLAVKESNEQFF. The CDR3 DNA follows: TGTGCCATCAGTGGGCTAGCGGTAAAGGAATCCAATGAGCAGTTCTTC.

The genes are TRBV28 and TRBJ2-4; D may be TRBD2 (6 bases). This CDR3 has 13 amino acids. Germline V gene data show CDR1 as MDHEN and CDR2 as SYDVKM. As DNA, the CDR3 is TGTGCTACAGCGGCTAGCGTAAAAAACATTCAGTACTTC. Translation gives CATAASVKNIQYF.

This clone occurred a few times. The gene calls are TRBV10-1 and TRBJ2-5; possible D gene TRBD1, 5 bases. V was pared by 0 bases and J by 5 bases, with 10 bases between. The CDR3 has 14 residues. CDR1 is WNHNN and CDR2 is SYGVQD in the germline V gene (reference sequence). The CDR3 DNA reads as TGCGCCAGCAGTGAGTCGGGGAAGGGGGAGACCCAGTACTTC. Translated, it gives CASSESGKGETQYF.

The chain combines TRBV5-4 with TRBJ1-1, with TRBD1 matching over 12 bases. Per germline, CDR1 SGHNT and CDR2 YYREEE (reference sequence). The CDR3 loop spans 16 amino acids. The J segment lost 11 bases and the V segment lost 0 bases, leaving 11 bases of the junction unmatched. The CDR3 here is CASSLAGDRGRTSAFF. In DNA form, the CDR3 reads TGTGCCAGCAGCTTGGCAGGGGACAGGGGGCGGACTAGTGCTTTCTTT. Filled out from reference TRBV5-4 and TRBJ1-1, the complete variable domain reads ETGVTQSPTHLIKTRGQQVTLRCSSQSGHNTVSWYQQALGQGPQFIFQYYREEENGRGNFPPRFSGLQFPNYSSELNVNALELDDSALYLCASSLAGDRGRTSAFFGQGTRLTVV.

V gene TRBV19 combines with J gene TRBJ2-5; no reliable D call. V shed 6 bases and J shed 2 bases, with 10 bases lying between them. CDR3 size: 13 residues. Germline V gene data show CDR1 as LNHDA and CDR2 as SQIVND (reference sequence). The CDR3 region is CASRRSDQETQYF. The DNA of the CDR3 is TGTGCCAGTAGGAGAAGTGATCAAGAGACCCAGTACTTC.

The chain combines TRBV10-3 with TRBJ2-7; a possible D gene is TRBD2 (6 bases). The CDR3 is 13 amino acids. Trimming took off 4 bases at V and 5 bases at J, with 12 bases between the two ends. Germline values: CDR1 ENHRY, CDR2 SYGVKD. The CDR3 DNA is TGTGCCATCAGTGTTGGAGGGGATAACGAGCAGTACTTC. It yields the protein CAISVGGDNEQYF.

The chain's CDR3 is CASSLGTGETQYF. Here the CDR3 DNA reads TGTGCCAGCAGTCTGGGGACAGGAGAGACCCAGTACTTC. The chain links TRBV27 to TRBJ2-5, with 8 nucleotides matching TRBD1. With 5 bases clipped from V and 4 bases from J, the junction kept 3 bases outside the gene matches. CDR1 is MNHEY and CDR2 is SMNVEV in the germline V gene (reference sequence). The CDR3 consists of 13 residues.

The chain carries TRBV7-9 and TRBJ2-7; no definite D call. The CDR3 is 12 residues long. Germline V gene lookup returns CDR1 SEHNR and CDR2 FQNEAQ (reference sequence). V lost 2 bases and J lost 4, with 6 bases in between. This chain's CDR3 is CASSLLVYEQYF. For the CDR3, the DNA is TGTGCCAGCAGCTTACTAGTATACGAGCAGTACTTC.

This clone came up once. The chain joins TRBV6-5 to TRBJ2-1; TRBD2 matches at 10 bases. From germline, CDR1 is MNHEY and CDR2 SVGAGI. V trimming: 2 bases; J trimming: 9 bases; junction bases outside the gene matches: 4. CDR3 length equals 14 residues. The CDR3 DNA sequence: TGTGCCAGCAGTTACAGCGGGAGGGCCAGTGAGCAGTTCTTC. Translation: CASSYSGRASEQFF.

This sequence joins TRBV10-3 and TRBJ1-4, with D possibly matching TRBD1 (6 bases). The CDR3 is 13 amino acids. Per the germline V gene, CDR1 is ENHRY and CDR2 is SYGVKD. The V end lost 6 bases, the J end lost 7 bases, and 12 bases lay between the germline ends. CDR3 amino acids: CAISQGGGEKLFF. CDR3 bases: TGTGCCATCAGCCAGGGAGGGGGTGAAAAACTGTTTTTT.

This chain joins TRBV7-2 and TRBJ1-2, with a possible D match to TRBD1 (6 bases). This CDR3 region has 13 residues. From germline, CDR1 is SGHTA and CDR2 FQGNSA. Trimming pared 4 bases from V and 1 base from J, leaving 7 bases between. CDR3 residues: CASSSDSNYGYTF. CDR3 bases: TGTGCCAGCAGCTCGGACAGTAACTATGGCTACACCTTC.

The rearrangement links TRBV21-1 to TRBJ2-1; the table's D call of TRBD2 was not tested on the DNA. TRBV21-1 is described as a pseudogene. The CDR3 covers 17 residues. The CDR3 sequence: CASSYCALAVSYNEQFF. The CDR3 DNA is TGTGCCAGCAGCTATTGTGCCTTAGCGGTGTCCTACAATGAGCAGTTCTTC.

There are a few counts of this clone. The chain combines TRBV7-2 with TRBJ2-5; D remains unclear. Trimming removed 1 base from V and 5 bases from J, with 8 bases in between. Germline V gives CDR1 SGHTA, CDR2 FQGNSA. The CDR3 spans 13 residues. CDR3 in DNA: TGTGCCAGCAGCTTAGACTACTGGGAGACCCAGTACTTC. As protein: CASSLDYWETQYF.